This T cell receptor (beta chain) stems from a study of technical replicates of blood from several donors. Sequencing used immunoSEQ multiplex PCR; TCRdb keeps in-frame clones, though not all of them. The sample lists 90,000 to 100,000 clones; approximately 94% were seen once. The V segment lost 6 bases and the J segment 1 base; nucleotides outside the gene matches: 4. CDR3 length: 14 amino acids. CDR1 SNHLY and CDR2 FYNNEI come from the germline V gene. V is TRBV2 and J is TRBJ1-1, with 8 bases that match TRBD1. The origin of this receptor is a human donor in good health. Sequencing used T cells isolated from PBMCs. CDR3 nucleotide sequence: TGTGCCAGCAGGTCCGGGACAGGGAACACTGAAGCTTTCTTT. This sequence encodes CASRSGTGNTEAFF.